These T cell receptor beta chains were read from a single sample in a study of blood T cell repertoires in COVID-19. Clones were sequenced by immunoSEQ multiplex PCR, and TCRdb holds only the in-frame ones, with some missing. The repertoire consists of around 200,000 clones, with about nine tenths occurring once and the leading ten covering over 9%. Sample: PBMCs or T cells enriched from blood (not recorded which). These receptors all stem from a man younger than 30 with acute COVID-19. The CDR3 runs from the conserved cysteine through the conserved F or W. Clone sizes are given selectively: once, few, many, or a class where the clone is expanded.

j_call,clone_size,v_call,cdr3_aa
TRBJ2-7,few,TRBV4-2,CASSLETGSSPYEQYF
TRBJ2-3,-,TRBV5-6,CASSFFRDKSDTQYF
TRBJ2-2,-,TRBV5-1,CASSPGTTGTHTGELFF
TRBJ2-1,few,TRBV5-4,CASSRGQGQYNEQFF
TRBJ1-6,-,TRBV5-1,CASSLVAGSSYNSPLHF
TRBJ1-5,-,TRBV28,CASSLGGQGDQPQHF
TRBJ2-2,-,TRBV29-1,CSAGGIGNTGELFF
TRBJ2-7,-,TRBV6-5,CASSPAGSHEQYF
TRBJ1-3,-,TRBV6-5,CASSYSGRNSGNTIYF
TRBJ2-2,-,TRBV6-6,CASSRRGASTSTGELFF
TRBJ2-3,-,TRBV27,CASRLAGADTQYF
TRBJ2-7,-,TRBV6-5,CASSYSFSGVSYEQYF
TRBJ2-3,-,TRBV25-1,CASSGMAPDTQYF
TRBJ1-2,-,TRBV30,CAWGDGVNYGYTF
TRBJ2-3,-,TRBV30,CAWSAIAGDTQYF
TRBJ2-2,once,TRBV30,CAWWGTSGREMGTGELFF
TRBJ2-6,-,TRBV2,CASSQVIQGRPSGANVLTF
TRBJ2-7,once,TRBV11-3,CASSLDLLLAAPYEQYF
TRBJ1-3,-,TRBV11-2,CASSHTGNTIYF